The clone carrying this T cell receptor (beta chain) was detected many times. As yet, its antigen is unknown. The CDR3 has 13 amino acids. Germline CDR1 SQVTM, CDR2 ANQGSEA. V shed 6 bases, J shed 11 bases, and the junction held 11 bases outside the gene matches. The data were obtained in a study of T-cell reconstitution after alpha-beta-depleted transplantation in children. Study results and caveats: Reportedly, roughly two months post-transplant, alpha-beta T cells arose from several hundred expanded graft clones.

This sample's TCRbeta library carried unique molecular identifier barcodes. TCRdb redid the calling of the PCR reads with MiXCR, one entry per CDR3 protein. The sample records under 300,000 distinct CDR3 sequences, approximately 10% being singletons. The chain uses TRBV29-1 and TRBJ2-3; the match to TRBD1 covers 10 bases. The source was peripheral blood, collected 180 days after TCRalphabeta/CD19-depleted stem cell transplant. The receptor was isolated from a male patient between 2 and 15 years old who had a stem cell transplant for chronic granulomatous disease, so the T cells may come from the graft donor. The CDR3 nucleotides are TGCAGCGTCCCTCGCAACGGACAGGGGGGGCAGTATTTT. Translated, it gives CSVPRNGQGGQYF.